This T cell receptor (beta chain) originates from a study of cytomegalovirus exposure and HLA in healthy donors. Study context: Among 398 genotyped donors, around 80% fell in the Caucasian-associated ancestry cluster.

Primers: 60 Vbeta forward and 13 Jbeta reverse. Repertoires were generated with immunoSEQ multiplex PCR, while TCRdb's copy carries only in-frame clones and drops some. The sample carries about 130,000 clones, 79% recorded once. Germline CDR1 SEHNR, CDR2 FQNEAQ (reference sequence). V shed 1 base and J 1 base; nucleotides not matched to a gene: 9. The CDR3 runs to 17 residues. The gene calls are TRBV7-9 and TRBJ1-1; 7 bases agree with TRBD1. The sequence was obtained from a man aged 18 to 35 in good health and CMV-seronegative. Sequences were obtained from PBMCs. The CDR3 sequence: CASSLGTDRVGNTEAFF. DNA for the CDR3: TGTGCCAGCAGCTTAGGGACCGACAGGGTTGGGAACACTGAAGCTTTCTTT.